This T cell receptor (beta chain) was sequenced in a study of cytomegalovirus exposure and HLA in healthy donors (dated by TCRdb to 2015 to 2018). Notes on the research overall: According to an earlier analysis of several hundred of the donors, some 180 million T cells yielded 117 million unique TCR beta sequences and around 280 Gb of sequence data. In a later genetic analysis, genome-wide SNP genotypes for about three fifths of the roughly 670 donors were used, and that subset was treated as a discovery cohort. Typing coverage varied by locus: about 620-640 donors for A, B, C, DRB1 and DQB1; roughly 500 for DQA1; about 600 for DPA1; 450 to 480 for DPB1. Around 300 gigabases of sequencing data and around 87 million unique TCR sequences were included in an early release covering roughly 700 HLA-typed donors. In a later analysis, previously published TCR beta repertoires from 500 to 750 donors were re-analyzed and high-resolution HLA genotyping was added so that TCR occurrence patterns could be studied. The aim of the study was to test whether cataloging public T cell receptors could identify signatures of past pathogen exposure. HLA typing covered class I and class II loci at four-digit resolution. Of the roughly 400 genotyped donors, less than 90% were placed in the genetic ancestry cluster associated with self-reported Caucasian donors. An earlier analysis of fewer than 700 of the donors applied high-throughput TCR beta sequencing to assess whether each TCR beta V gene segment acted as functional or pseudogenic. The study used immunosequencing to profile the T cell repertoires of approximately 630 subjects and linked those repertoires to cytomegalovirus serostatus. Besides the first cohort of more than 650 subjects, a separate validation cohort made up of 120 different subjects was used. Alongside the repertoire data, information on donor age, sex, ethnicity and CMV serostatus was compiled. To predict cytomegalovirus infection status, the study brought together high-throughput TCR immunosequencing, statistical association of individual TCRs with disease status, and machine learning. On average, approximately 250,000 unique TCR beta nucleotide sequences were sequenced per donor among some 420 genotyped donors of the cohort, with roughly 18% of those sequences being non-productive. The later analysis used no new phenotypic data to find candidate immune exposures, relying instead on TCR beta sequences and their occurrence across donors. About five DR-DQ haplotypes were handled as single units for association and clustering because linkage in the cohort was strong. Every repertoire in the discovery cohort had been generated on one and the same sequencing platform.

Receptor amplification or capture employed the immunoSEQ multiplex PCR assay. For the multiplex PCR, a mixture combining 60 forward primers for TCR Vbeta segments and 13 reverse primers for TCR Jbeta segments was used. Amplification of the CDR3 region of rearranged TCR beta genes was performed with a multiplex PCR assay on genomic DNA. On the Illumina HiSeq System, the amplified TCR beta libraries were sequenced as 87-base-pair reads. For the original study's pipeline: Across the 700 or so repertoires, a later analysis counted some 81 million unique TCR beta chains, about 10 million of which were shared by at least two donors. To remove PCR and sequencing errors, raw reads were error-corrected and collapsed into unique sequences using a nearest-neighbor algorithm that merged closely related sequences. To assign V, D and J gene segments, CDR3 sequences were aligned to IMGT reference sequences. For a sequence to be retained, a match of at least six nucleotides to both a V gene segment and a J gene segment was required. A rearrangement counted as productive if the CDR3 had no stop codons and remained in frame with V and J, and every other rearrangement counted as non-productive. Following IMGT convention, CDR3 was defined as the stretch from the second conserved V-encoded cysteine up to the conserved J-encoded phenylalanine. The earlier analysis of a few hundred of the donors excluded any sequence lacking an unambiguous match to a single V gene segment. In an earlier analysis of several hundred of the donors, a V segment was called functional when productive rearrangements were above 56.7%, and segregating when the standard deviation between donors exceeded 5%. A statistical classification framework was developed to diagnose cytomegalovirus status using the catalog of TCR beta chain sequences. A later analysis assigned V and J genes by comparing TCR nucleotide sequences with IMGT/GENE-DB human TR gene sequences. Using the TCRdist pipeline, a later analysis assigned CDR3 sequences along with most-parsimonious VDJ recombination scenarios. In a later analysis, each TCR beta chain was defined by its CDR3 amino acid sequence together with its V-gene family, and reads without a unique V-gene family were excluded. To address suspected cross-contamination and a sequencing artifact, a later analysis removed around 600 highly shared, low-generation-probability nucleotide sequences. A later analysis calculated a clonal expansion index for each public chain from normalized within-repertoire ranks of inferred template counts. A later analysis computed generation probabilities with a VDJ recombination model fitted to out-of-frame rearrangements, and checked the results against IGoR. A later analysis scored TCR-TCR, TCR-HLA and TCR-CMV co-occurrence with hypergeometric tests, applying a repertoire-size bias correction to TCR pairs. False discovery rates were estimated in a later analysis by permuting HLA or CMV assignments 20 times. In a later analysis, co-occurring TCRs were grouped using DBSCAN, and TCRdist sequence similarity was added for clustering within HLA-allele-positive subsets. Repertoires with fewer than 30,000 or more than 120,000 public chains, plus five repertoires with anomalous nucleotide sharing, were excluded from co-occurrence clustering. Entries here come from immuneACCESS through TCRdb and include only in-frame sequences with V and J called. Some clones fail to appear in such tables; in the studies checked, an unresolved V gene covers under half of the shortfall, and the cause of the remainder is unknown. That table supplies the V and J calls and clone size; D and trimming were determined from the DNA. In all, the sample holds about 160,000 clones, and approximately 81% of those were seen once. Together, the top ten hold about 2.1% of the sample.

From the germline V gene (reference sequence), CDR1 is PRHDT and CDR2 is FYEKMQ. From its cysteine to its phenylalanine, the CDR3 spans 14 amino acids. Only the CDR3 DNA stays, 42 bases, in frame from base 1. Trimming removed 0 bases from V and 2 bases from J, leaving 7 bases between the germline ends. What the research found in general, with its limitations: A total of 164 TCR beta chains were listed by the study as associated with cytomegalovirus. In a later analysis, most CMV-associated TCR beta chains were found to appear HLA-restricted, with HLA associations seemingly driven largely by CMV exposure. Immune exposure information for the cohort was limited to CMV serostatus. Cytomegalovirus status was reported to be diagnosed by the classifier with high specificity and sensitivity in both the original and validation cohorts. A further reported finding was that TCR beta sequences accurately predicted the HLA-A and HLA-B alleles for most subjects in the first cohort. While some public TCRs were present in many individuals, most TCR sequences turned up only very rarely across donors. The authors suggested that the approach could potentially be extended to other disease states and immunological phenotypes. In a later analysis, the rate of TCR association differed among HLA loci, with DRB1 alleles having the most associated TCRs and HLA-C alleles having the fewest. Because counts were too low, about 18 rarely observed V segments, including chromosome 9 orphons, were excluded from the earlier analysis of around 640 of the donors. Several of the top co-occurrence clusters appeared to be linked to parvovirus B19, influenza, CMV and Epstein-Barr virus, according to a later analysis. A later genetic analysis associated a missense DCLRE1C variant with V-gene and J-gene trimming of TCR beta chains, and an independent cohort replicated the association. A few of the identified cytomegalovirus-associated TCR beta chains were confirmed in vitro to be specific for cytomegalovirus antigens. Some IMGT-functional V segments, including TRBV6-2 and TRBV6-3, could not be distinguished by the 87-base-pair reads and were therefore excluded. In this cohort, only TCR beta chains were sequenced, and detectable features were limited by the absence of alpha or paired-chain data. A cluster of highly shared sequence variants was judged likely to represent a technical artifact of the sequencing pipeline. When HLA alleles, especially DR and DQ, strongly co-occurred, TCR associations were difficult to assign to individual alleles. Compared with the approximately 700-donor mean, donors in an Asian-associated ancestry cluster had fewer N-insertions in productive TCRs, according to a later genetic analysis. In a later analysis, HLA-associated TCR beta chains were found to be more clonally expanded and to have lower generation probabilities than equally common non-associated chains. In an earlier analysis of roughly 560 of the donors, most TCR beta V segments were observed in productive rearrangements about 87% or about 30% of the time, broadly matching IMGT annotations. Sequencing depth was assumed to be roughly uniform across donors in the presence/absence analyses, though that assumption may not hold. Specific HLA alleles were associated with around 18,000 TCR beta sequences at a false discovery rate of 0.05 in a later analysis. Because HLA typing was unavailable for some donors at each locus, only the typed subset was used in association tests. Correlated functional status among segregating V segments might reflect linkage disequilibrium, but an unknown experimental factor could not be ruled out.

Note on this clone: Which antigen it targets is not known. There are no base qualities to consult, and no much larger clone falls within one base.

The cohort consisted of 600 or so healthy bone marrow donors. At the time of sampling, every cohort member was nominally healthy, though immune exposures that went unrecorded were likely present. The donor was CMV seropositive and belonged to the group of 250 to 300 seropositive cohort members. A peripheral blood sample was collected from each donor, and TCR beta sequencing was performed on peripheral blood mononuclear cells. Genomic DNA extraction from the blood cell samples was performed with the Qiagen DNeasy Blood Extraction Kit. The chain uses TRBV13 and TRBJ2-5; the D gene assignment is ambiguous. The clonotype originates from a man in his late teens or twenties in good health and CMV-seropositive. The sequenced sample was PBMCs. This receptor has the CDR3 CASSLGGHQETQYF. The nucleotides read TGTGCCAGCAGCTTAGGGGGCCATCAAGAGACCCAGTACTTC.